The sequence of this TCR beta chain was determined in a study of blood T cell repertoires in COVID-19. At the level of the study: Samples taken during acute and convalescent COVID-19 were collected in the United States, Italy and Spain.

The CDR3 is 12 residues long. Germline CDR1 and CDR2: SQVTM and ANQGSEA. Between the trimmed V and J ends, which lost 4 bases and 6 bases, there was a span of 12 bases. Clones were sequenced by immunoSEQ multiplex PCR, and TCRdb holds only the in-frame ones, with some missing. The sample holds 55,000 to 80,000 clones; approximately 84% are singletons and the top ten take more than 10%. Sequencing used peripheral blood. The receptor was isolated from a human donor in a cohort sampled during active COVID-19. The chain recombines TRBV29-1 with TRBJ1-1; TRBD1 might be the D (5 bases). This chain's CDR3 is CSVGLGGAEAFF. The CDR3 DNA reads as TGCAGCGTTGGGCTGGGAGGGGCTGAAGCTTTCTTT.